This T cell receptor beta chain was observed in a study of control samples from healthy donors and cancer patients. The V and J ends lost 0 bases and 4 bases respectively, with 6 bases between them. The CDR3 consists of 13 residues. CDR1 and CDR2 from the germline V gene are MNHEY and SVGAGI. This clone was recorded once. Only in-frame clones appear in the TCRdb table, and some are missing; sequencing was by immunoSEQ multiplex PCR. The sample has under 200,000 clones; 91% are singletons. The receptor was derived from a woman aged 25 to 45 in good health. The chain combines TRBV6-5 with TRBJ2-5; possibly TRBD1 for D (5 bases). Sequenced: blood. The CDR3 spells CASSYSGPETQYF. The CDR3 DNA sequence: TGTGCCAGCAGTTACTCGGGGCCAGAGACCCAGTACTTC.